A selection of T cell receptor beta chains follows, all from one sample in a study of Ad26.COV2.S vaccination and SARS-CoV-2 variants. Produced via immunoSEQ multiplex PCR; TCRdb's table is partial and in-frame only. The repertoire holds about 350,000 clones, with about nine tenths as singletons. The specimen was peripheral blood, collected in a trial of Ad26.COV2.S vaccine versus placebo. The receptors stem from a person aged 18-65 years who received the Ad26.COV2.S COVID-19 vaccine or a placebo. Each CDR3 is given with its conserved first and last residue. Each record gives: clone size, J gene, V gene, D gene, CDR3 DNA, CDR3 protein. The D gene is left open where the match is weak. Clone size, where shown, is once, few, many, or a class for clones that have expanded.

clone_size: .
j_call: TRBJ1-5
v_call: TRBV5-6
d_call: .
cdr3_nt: TGTGCCAGCAGCTTCACCGGCAGCGGTCAGCCCCAGCATTTT
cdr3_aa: CASSFTGSGQPQHF

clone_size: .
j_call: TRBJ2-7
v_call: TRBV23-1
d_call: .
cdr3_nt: TGCGCCAGCAGTCAAGGGGGCTTGGACACGGGACACTACGAGCAGTACTTC
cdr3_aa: CASSQGGLDTGHYEQYF

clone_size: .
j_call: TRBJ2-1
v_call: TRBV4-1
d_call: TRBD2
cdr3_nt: TGCGCCAGCAGCCAAAACCGAGCGGGAGCGAGGAATGAGCAGTTCTTC
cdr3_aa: CASSQNRAGARNEQFF

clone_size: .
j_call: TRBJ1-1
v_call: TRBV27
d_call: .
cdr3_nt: TGTGCCAGCAGCCTCAGGGCTTCCACTGAAGCTTTCTTT
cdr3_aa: CASSLRASTEAFF

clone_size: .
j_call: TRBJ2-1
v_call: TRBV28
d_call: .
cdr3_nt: TGTGCCAGCCACCTGGGTAGGGGGGAATTAAATGAGCAGTTCTTC
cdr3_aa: CASHLGRGELNEQFF

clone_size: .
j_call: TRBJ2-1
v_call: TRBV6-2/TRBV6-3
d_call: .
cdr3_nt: TGTGCCAGCAGCCCCCCGGGACACCGGCGGGATGAGCAGTTCTTC
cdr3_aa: CASSPPGHRRDEQFF

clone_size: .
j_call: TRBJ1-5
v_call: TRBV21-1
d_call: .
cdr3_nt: TGTGCCAGCAGCAAAAACGACAGGGACAATCAGCCCCAGCATTTT
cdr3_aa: CASSKNDRDNQPQHF

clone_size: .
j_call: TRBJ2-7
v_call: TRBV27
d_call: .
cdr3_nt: TGTGCCAGCAGGACCGGGAGCACACCCAGCTCCTACGAGCAGTACTTC
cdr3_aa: CASRTGSTPSSYEQYF

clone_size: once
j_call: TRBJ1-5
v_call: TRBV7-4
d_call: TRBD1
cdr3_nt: TGTGCCAGCAGCTTAGTTTGGGGGACAGCCCCTGGGTATCAGCCCCAGCATTTT
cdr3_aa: CASSLVWGTAPGYQPQHF

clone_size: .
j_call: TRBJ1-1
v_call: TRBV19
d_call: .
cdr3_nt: TGTGCCAGTAGTCTCTCGGCGGGGATAGGGACTGAAGCTTTCTTT
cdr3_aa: CASSLSAGIGTEAFF

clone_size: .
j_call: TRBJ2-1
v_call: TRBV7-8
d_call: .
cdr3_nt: TGTGCCAGCAGCTTAGCGTCCTCGGATGAGCAGTTCTTC
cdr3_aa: CASSLASSDEQFF

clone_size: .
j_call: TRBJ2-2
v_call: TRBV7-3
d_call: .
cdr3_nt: TGTGCCAGCAGCGCTAGAGTTCCGAACACCGGGGAGCTGTTTTTT
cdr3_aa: CASSARVPNTGELFF

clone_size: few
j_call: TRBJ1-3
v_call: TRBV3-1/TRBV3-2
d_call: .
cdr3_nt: TGTGCCAGCAGCCAGACCTCGAATACTGGAAACACCATATATTTT
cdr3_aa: CASSQTSNTGNTIYF

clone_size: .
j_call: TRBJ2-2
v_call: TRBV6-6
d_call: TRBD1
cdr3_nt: TGTGCCAGCAGCCGAACCGGGACAGGGGGCGGAATACGGAACACCGGGGAGCTGTTTTTT
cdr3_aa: CASSRTGTGGGIRNTGELFF

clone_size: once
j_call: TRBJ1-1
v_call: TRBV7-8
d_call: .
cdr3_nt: TGTGCCAGCAGACGGGCAGGGGTCGGGACTGAAGCTTTCTTT
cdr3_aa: CASRRAGVGTEAFF

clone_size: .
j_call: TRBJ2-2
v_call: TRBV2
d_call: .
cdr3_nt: TGTGCCAGCAGTGCCGGCCCCGGGGAGCTGTTTTTT
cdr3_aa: CASSAGPGELFF

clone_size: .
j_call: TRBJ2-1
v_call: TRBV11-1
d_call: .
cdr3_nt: TGTGCCAGCACAGCCCGGAGCTCCTACAATGAGCAGTTCTTC
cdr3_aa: CASTARSSYNEQFF